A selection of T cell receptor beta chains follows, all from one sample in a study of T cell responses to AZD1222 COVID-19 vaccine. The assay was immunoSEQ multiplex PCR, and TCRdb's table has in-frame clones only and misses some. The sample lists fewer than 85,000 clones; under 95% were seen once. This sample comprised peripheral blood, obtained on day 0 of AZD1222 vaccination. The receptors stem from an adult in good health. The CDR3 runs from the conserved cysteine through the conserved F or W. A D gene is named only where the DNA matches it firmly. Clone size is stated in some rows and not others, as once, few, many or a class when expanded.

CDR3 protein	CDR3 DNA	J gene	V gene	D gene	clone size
CASSHYTTGSGGNTIYF	TGCGCCAGCAGCCACTATACAACAGGGAGCGGGGGAAACACCATATATTTT	TRBJ1-3	TRBV4-1	.	.
CASRPWEGANVLTF	TGTGCCAGCAGGCCTTGGGAGGGGGCCAACGTCCTGACTTTC	TRBJ2-6	TRBV27	.	.
CASSLALLRGGTDTQYF	TGTGCCAGCAGCTTAGCCCTCTTGCGGGGGGGCACAGATACGCAGTATTTT	TRBJ2-3	TRBV7-3	TRBD2	once
CASSLRTGSREQYF	TGCGCCAGCAGCCTCCGGACAGGGTCTCGAGAGCAGTACTTC	TRBJ2-7	TRBV23-1	TRBD1	.
CASSSGLAIDTQYF	TGCGCCAGCAGCTCGGGACTAGCGATAGATACGCAGTATTTT	TRBJ2-3	TRBV5-1	TRBD2	.
CASSVEGAGNEKLFF	TGTGCCAGCAGCGTAGAGGGGGCGGGTAATGAAAAACTGTTTTTT	TRBJ1-4	TRBV9	TRBD1	.
CASSSLGSEDYGYTF	TGTGCCAGCAGCTCCTTGGGGTCAGAGGACTATGGCTACACCTTC	TRBJ1-2	TRBV7-9	.	.
CASSFRQNYGYTF	TGTGCCAGCAGTTTTAGACAGAACTATGGCTACACCTTC	TRBJ1-2	TRBV27	.	.
CASSYKEPDTEAFF	TGTGCCAGCAGTTATAAAGAACCGGACACTGAAGCTTTCTTT	TRBJ1-1	TRBV6-6	.	.
CASSLGPPQLSYTF	TGCGCCAGCAGCTTGGGGCCCCCTCAGCTAAGCTACACCTTC	TRBJ1-2	TRBV5-1	.	.
CASSYSSGNPYNEQFF	TGTGCCAGCAGTTACTCAAGCGGGAACCCTTACAATGAGCAGTTCTTC	TRBJ2-1	TRBV6-5	TRBD2	.
CASSVSRGYSEAFF	TGTGCCAGCAGTGTGAGCAGGGGTTACTCTGAAGCTTTCTTT	TRBJ1-1	TRBV2	.	.
CASSLGGGLNYGYTF	TGTGCCAGCAGCTTAGGAGGGGGGCTGAACTATGGCTACACCTTC	TRBJ1-2	TRBV11-3	.	.
CASSPDPTNEKLFF	TGTGCCAGCAGCCCTGATCCGACTAATGAAAAACTGTTTTTT	TRBJ1-4	TRBV11-3	.	once
CSALGTDTQYF	TGCAGCGCTCTCGGCACAGATACGCAGTATTTT	TRBJ2-3	TRBV29-1	.	.
CASSIVEGQPQHF	TGTGCCAGTAGTATAGTAGAGGGACAGCCCCAGCATTTT	TRBJ1-5	TRBV19	.	.
CATSDPTGEETGELFF	TGTGCCACCAGTGATCCCACGGGGGAGGAGACCGGGGAGCTGTTTTTT	TRBJ2-2	TRBV24-1	.	.
CASREGGNSPLHF	TGTGCCAGTAGAGAGGGGGGTAATTCACCCCTCCACTTT	TRBJ1-6	TRBV19	.	.
CASAQYNEKLFF	TGTGCCAGCGCCCAATATAATGAAAAACTGTTTTTT	TRBJ1-4	TRBV7-8	.	few
CASSVGTDNEKLFF	TGTGCCAGCAGCGTGGGGACAGATAATGAAAAACTGTTTTTT	TRBJ1-4	TRBV9	TRBD1	.
CASSRSGTGGLFNEKLFF	TGTGCCAGTTCCAGGTCCGGGACAGGGGGCCTTTTTAATGAAAAACTGTTTTTT	TRBJ1-4	TRBV5-6	TRBD1	.
CASSLGQYYGYTF	TGTGCCAGCAGCCTGGGACAATACTATGGCTACACCTTC	TRBJ1-2	TRBV3-1/TRBV3-2	.	.
CASSPALRLGYTF	TGTGCCAGCAGCCCCGCGCTAAGGTTAGGCTACACCTTC	TRBJ1-2	TRBV14	.	.
CASSLQGGDYGYTF	TGTGCCAGCAGCTTACAGGGAGGGGACTATGGCTACACCTTC	TRBJ1-2	TRBV5-5	.	.
CATSGAHNTEAFF	TGTGCCACCAGTGGAGCCCATAACACTGAAGCTTTCTTT	TRBJ1-1	TRBV24-1	.	.
CASRVGLPFF	TGTGCCAGCAGGGTCGGGCTACCTTTCTTT	TRBJ1-1	TRBV2	.	.
CASGQGARLGYTF	TGCGCCAGTGGACAGGGGGCTAGATTGGGCTACACCTTC	TRBJ1-2	TRBV5-1	TRBD1	.
CASSQTPRNQPQHF	TGTGCCAGCAGCCAGACACCTCGCAATCAGCCCCAGCATTTT	TRBJ1-5	TRBV3-1/TRBV3-2	.	.
CSGLRLGGFTDTQYF	TGCAGCGGCCTCCGCCTGGGGGGATTCACAGATACGCAGTATTTT	TRBJ2-3	TRBV29-1	.	.
CASSFQASAGGETQYF	TGTGCCAGTAGCTTCCAGGCTAGCGCGGGCGGTGAGACCCAGTACTTC	TRBJ2-5	TRBV19	.	.
CASSESKKTQYF	TGTGCCAGCAGTGAAAGTAAGAAGACCCAGTACTTC	TRBJ2-5	TRBV6-1	.	few
CASRPGTGGLYEQYF	TGTGCCAGCAGACCCGGGACAGGGGGACTATACGAGCAGTACTTC	TRBJ2-7	TRBV6-5	TRBD1	.
CASSSAGESADTQYF	TGCGCCAGCAGCTCAGCGGGAGAGTCGGCAGATACGCAGTATTTT	TRBJ2-3	TRBV5-1	TRBD2	.
CAIRPQENYGYTF	TGTGCCATCAGACCCCAGGAGAACTATGGCTACACCTTC	TRBJ1-2	TRBV10-3	.	.
CASSLAAASTDTQYF	TGCGCCAGCAGCTTGGCAGCGGCTAGCACAGATACGCAGTATTTT	TRBJ2-3	TRBV5-1	.	.
CASSLAYTDTQYF	TGTGCCAGCAGCTTGGCTTACACAGATACGCAGTATTTT	TRBJ2-3	TRBV5-4	.	.
CASSLSNYGYTF	TGTGCCAGCAGTTTATCTAACTATGGCTACACCTTC	TRBJ1-2	TRBV12-3/TRBV12-4	.	.
CASSLWGRRNTEAFF	TGTGCCAGCAGCCTTTGGGGCAGGCGGAACACTGAAGCTTTCTTT	TRBJ1-1	TRBV7-9	.	.
CASSWGGRETQYF	TGTGCCAGTAGTTGGGGGGGACGAGAGACCCAGTACTTC	TRBJ2-5	TRBV19	TRBD2	once
CASSAGDDTEAFF	TGTGCCAGCAGCGCAGGGGATGACACTGAAGCTTTCTTT	TRBJ1-1	TRBV7-3	.	.
CAISDVVGTYEQYF	TGTGCCATCAGTGATGTTGTAGGGACCTACGAGCAGTACTTC	TRBJ2-7	TRBV10-3	.	.
CASSEPGTGIGYTF	TGTGCCAGCAGTGAACCCGGGACAGGTATTGGCTACACCTTC	TRBJ1-2	TRBV6-1	TRBD1	.
CSGGTGLNGYTF	TGCAGCGGGGGGACAGGGCTTAATGGCTACACCTTC	TRBJ1-2	TRBV29-1	TRBD1	.
CASSLARSSYNEQFF	TGTGCCAGCAGCTTAGCGAGGAGCTCCTACAATGAGCAGTTCTTC	TRBJ2-1	TRBV7-2	.	once
CASSESGNLRNTEAFF	TGTGCCAGCAGTGAGTCAGGGAACCTTCGGAACACTGAAGCTTTCTTT	TRBJ1-1	TRBV6-4	.	.
CASSLESLAGATEQFF	TGTGCCAGCAGCTTAGAGTCCCTAGCGGGAGCGACTGAGCAGTTCTTC	TRBJ2-1	TRBV11-3	TRBD2	.
CASSIQGGDQPQHF	TGTGCCAGCTCCATACAGGGCGGTGATCAGCCCCAGCATTTT	TRBJ1-5	TRBV2	.	.
CASSPRDRGLDGYTF	TGTGCCAGTAGTCCCAGGGACCGCGGTTTGGATGGCTACACCTTC	TRBJ1-2	TRBV19	.	.
CAISQGSYYEQYF	TGTGCCATTTCACAGGGGAGTTACTACGAGCAGTACTTC	TRBJ2-7	TRBV7-9	TRBD1	.
CASSAGLSGSTDTQYF	TGTGCCAGCAGCGCCGGACTTTCGGGGAGCACAGATACGCAGTATTTT	TRBJ2-3	TRBV5-4	.	.
CASSLQGQGYEQYF	TGTGCCAGCAGCTTACAGGGACAGGGCTACGAGCAGTACTTC	TRBJ2-7	TRBV7-9	TRBD1	.
CASSLGGGSYNEQFF	TGTGCCAGCAGCTTGGGGGGAGGGTCCTACAATGAGCAGTTCTTC	TRBJ2-1	TRBV5-4	TRBD2	.
CASSEGQNYEQYF	TGTGCCAGCAGTGAAGGTCAGAACTACGAGCAGTACTTC	TRBJ2-7	TRBV6-1	.	.